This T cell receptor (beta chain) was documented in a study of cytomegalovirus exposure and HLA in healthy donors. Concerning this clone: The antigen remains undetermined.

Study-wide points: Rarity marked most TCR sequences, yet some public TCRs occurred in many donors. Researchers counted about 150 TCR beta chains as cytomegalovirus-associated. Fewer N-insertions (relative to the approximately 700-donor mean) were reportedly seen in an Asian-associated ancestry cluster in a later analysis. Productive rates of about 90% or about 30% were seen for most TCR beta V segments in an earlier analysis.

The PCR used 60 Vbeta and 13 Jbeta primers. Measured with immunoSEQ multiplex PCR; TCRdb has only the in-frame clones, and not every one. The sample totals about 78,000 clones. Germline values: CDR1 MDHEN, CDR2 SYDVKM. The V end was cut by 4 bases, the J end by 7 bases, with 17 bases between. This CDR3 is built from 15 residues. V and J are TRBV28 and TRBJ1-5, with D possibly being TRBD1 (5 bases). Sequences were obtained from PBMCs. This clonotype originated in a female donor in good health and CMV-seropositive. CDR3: CASSSFGGGIQPQHF. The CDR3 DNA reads TGTGCCAGCAGTTCCTTCGGGGGAGGGATCCAGCCCCAGCATTTT. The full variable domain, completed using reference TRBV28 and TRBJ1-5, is DVKVTQSSRYLVKRTGEKVFLECVQDMDHENMFWYRQDPGLGLRLIYFSYDVKMKEKGDIPEGYSVSREKKERFSLILESASTNQTSMYLCASSSFGGGIQPQHFGDGTRLSIL.